This record concerns one T cell receptor (beta chain) sequence. Its matching antigen is unknown. Amplification by 5'RACE using constant-segment primers produced TCR alpha and TCR beta cDNA libraries that carried sample barcodes and UMIs. MiXCR was run by TCRdb on the 5' RACE reads, yielding one entry per CDR3 protein. The sample has around 320,000 distinct CDR3 sequences; 25% to 30% are singletons. The entry originates in a study of T-cell memory formation after mild COVID-19. Study results and limitations: Later expanders leaned CD4+, whereas clones that contracted between day 15 and 85 were balanced CD4/CD8.

The germline CDR1 and CDR2 sequences are SEHNR and FQNEAQ (reference sequence). Trimming removed 5 bases at V and 6 bases at J, with 10 bases between. CDR3 length: 12 amino acids. Specimen: PBMCs or a T cell subset sorted from them (not recorded which). The chain has TRBV7-9 and TRBJ1-1; D is possibly TRBD1 (6 bases). This TCR was recovered from an adult woman who had mild COVID-19 (a few samples of this study predate the infection). Cell type and time point are not known. Here the CDR3 DNA reads TGTGCCAGCAGCCTTCAGGGGCCTGAAGCTTTCTTT. Translation: CASSLQGPEAFF.